The 18 T cell receptor beta chains below were found in one sample sequenced in a study. TCRdb's table, derived via immunoSEQ multiplex PCR, lists solely in-frame clones and lacks some. The data hold around 50,000 clones, with 93% observed a single time. The sequenced sample consisted of PBMCs. The receptors derive from a man between 35 and 55 years old with rheumatoid arthritis.

The V call is TRBV6-5, the J call TRBJ1-5; D possibly corresponds to TRBD1 (6 bases). V lost 0 bases to trimming and J lost 2 bases, with 11 bases between them. CDR3 length: 16 residues. Germline lookup yields CDR1 MNHEY and CDR2 SVGAGI. CDR3 in DNA: TGTGCCAGCAGTTACTCGAGTAAGGGGGGCAATCAGCCCCAGCATTTT. Encoded protein: CASSYSSKGGNQPQHF.

This clone occurred a few times. The V gene is TRBV6-2 or TRBV6-3, the J gene TRBJ1-1; possibly TRBD1 for D (6 bases). The CDR3 consists of 17 residues. V gave up 7 bases and J gave up 0 bases, with 21 bases separating them. Germline V gene data show CDR1 as MNHEY and CDR2 as SVGEGT. CDR3 in DNA: TGTGCCAGCAACCCCGGCGAGAGACAGGCAGTGAACACTGAAGCTTTCTTT. The encoded protein is CASNPGERQAVNTEAFF.

The chain recombines TRBV3-1 (or the pseudogene TRBV3-2) with TRBJ1-4, with D tentatively TRBD1 (6 bases). CDR1 is LGHDT and CDR2 is YNNKEL in the germline V gene (reference sequence). CDR3 length: 14 residues. V was shortened by 6 bases and J by 0 bases, with 8 bases between the two germline ends. The CDR3 DNA reads as TGTGCCAGCAGGCGGACAGCAACTAATGAAAAACTGTTTTTT. Protein sequence: CASRRTATNEKLFF.

The chain carries TRBV18 and TRBJ2-5; possibly TRBD2 for D (5 bases). Germline CDR1 and CDR2: KGHSH and LQKENI. This CDR3 has 12 residues. The V end was cut by 3 bases, the J end by 6 bases, with 8 bases between. The CDR3 loop is CASSPPGKTQYF. DNA of the CDR3: TGTGCCAGCTCACCTCCGGGAAAGACCCAGTACTTC.

The chain combines TRBV19 with TRBJ2-4; possible D gene TRBD2, 6 bases. The V gene's germline CDR1 is LNHDA and CDR2 SQIVND (reference sequence). The CDR3 loop spans 15 amino acids. V shed 8 bases and J shed 3 bases, with 17 bases lying between them. In DNA, the CDR3 is TGTGCCAGTCATTCGACGGAGGGGAACAAAAACATTCAGTACTTC. Its protein is CASHSTEGNKNIQYF.

The chain combines TRBV7-3 with TRBJ1-2; 7 nucleotides match TRBD1. The V and J ends lost 5 bases and 4 bases, in that order; junction bases with no gene match: 4. Per germline, CDR1 SGHTA and CDR2 FQGTGA. The CDR3 has 13 amino acids. CDR3: CASSTTGSYGYTF. The CDR3 nucleotides read TGTGCCAGCAGCACGACAGGGAGCTATGGCTACACCTTC.

This chain joins TRBV21-1 and TRBJ2-7. TRBV21-1 is marked as a pseudogene. This CDR3 is built from 11 residues. The DNA for the CDR3 is TGTGCCAGCAGCGCCCACTACGAGCAGTACTTC. Residues: CASSAHYEQYF.

Here the CDR3 DNA reads TGTGCCAGCAGCGTAGCTTTGCTAGCGGGAGATTCCGGGGAGCTGTTTTTT. It specifies CASSVALLAGDSGELFF. The rearrangement links TRBV9 to TRBJ2-2; 10 nucleotides match TRBD2. This CDR3 has 17 amino acids. Trimming cost V 0 bases and J 6 bases; bases outside gene matches: 8. CDR1 is SGDLS, CDR2 YYNGEE, per germline. Combining the CDR3 with reference TRBV9 and TRBJ2-2 gives the whole variable domain DSGVTQTPKHLITATGQRVTLRCSPRSGDLSVYWYQQSLDQGLQFLIQYYNGEERAKGNILERFSAQQFPDLHSELNLSSLELGDSALYFCASSVALLAGDSGELFFGEGSRLTVL.

The chain combines TRBV5-4 with TRBJ1-2; 7 bases are a match to TRBD1. The V gene's germline CDR1 is SGHNT and CDR2 YYREEE (reference sequence). The ends lost 4 bases at V and 6 bases at J; junction bases unmatched: 9. CDR3 length: 14 residues. CDR3 DNA: TGTGCCAGCAGCCCGGACAGGCCGTGGGATGGCTACACCTTC. Translating it yields CASSPDRPWDGYTF.

The chain couples TRBV6-5 to TRBJ1-5; 9 positions agree with TRBD1. Per germline, CDR1 MNHEY and CDR2 SVGAGI. The CDR3 extends over 16 amino acids. J gave up 3 bases and V 4 bases, and 7 bases lay outside the gene matches. In DNA, the CDR3 is TGTGCCAGCAGTTCTACGGGACAGGGTAACAATCAGCCCCAGCATTTT. Encoded protein: CASSSTGQGNNQPQHF.

The rearrangement links TRBV2 to TRBJ1-4, with D unclear. The V and J ends lost 2 bases and 7 bases respectively, with 17 bases between them. The CDR3 length is 16 residues. Germline CDR1 SNHLY, CDR2 FYNNEI. CDR3 residues: CASSESEVRHTEKLFF. In DNA, the CDR3 is TGTGCCAGCAGTGAATCCGAGGTTAGGCATACTGAAAAACTGTTTTTT.

CDR3 residues: CASSLNTEAFF. CDR3 nucleotide sequence: TGTGCCAGCAGCCTGAACACTGAAGCTTTCTTT. The V and J genes are TRBV5-5 and TRBJ1-1; no reliable D call. The CDR3 contains 11 residues. Germline lookup yields CDR1 SGHKS and CDR2 YYEKEE (reference sequence). Trimming removed 4 bases from V and 0 bases from J, with 1 base in between.

The chain carries TRBV28 and TRBJ2-1; no definite D call. This CDR3 comprises 11 residues. Germline CDR1 reads MDHEN; CDR2 reads SYDVKM. As DNA, the CDR3 is TGTGTAACAGTTTCCTACAATGAGCAGTTCTTC. As protein: CVTVSYNEQFF.

V and J are TRBV5-1 and TRBJ2-7; 7 bases are a match to TRBD1. With V trimmed by 0 bases and J by 0 bases, 15 bases remained unmatched. The length of the CDR3 is 19 residues. The germline CDR1 and CDR2 sequences are SGHRS and YFSETQ. CDR3 region: CASSLAERTGQFLSYEQYF. In DNA form, the CDR3 reads TGCGCCAGCAGCTTGGCCGAACGGACAGGTCAGTTTCTCTCCTACGAGCAGTACTTC.

This clone occurred once. The rearrangement links TRBV11-2 to TRBJ1-2; possibly TRBD1 for D (5 bases). Deletions cut 1 base from V and 5 bases from J, with 8 bases between. Germline V gene lookup returns CDR1 SGHAT and CDR2 FQNNGV. The CDR3 consists of 13 residues. The CDR3 nucleotides read TGTGCCAGCAGCTTAGGACAGATATATGGCTACACCTTC. Translated: CASSLGQIYGYTF.

The CDR3 bases are TGTGCCAGCTCCTTCCCAAGCTGGGACACTGAAGCTTTCTTT. Translating it yields CASSFPSWDTEAFF. V is TRBV28 and J is TRBJ1-1; no firm D call. Trimming removed 8 bases at V and 3 bases at J, with 16 bases between. The germline CDR1 and CDR2 sequences are MDHEN and SYDVKM. This CDR3 contains 14 residues.

This rearrangement joins TRBV19 to TRBJ1-2, with D perhaps matching TRBD1 (6 bases). Germline V gene data show CDR1 as LNHDA and CDR2 as SQIVND (reference sequence). The CDR3 totals 14 residues. V was shortened by 4 bases and J by 10 bases, with 19 bases between the two germline ends. The CDR3 DNA follows: TGTGCCAGTAGTACCTGGACAGATACTAAACCCTACACCTTC. Translation gives CASSTWTDTKPYTF.

The genes are TRBV2 and TRBJ1-5, with a possible D match to TRBD1 (6 bases). Trimming pared 6 bases from V and 5 bases from J, leaving 26 bases between. This CDR3 has 18 residues. CDR1 is SNHLY and CDR2 is FYNNEI in the germline V gene. This CDR3 is CASSLNRATAGGDQPQHF. CDR3 nucleotides: TGTGCCAGCAGCTTGAATAGAGCCACAGCCGGGGGCGATCAGCCCCAGCATTTT.